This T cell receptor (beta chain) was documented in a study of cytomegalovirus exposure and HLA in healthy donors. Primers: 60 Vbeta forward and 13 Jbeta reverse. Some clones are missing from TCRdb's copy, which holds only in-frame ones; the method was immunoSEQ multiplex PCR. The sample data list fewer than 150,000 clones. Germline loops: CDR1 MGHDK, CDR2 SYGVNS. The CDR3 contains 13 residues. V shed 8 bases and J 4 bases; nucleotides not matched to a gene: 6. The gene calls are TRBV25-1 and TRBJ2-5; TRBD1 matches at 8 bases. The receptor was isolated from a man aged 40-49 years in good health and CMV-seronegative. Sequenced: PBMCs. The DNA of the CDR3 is TGTGCCAGCTGCGACAGGGGTATAGAGACCCAGTACTTC. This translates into CASCDRGIETQYF.